The subject of this entry is one T cell receptor beta chain. Per the study methods: Amplification from reference gene primers served as the basis for estimated nucleated cell counts. Produced via immunoSEQ multiplex PCR; TCRdb's table is partial and in-frame only. The V and J calls and clone size come from that table; D and trimming were worked out from the DNA. The table shows around 78,000 clones, with more than 75% occurring only once. These data originate in a study of blood T cell repertoires in COVID-19. Turning to the study itself: Both acute and convalescent COVID-19 samples were obtained from the United States, Italy and Spain. Nucleic acid was either cDNA or gDNA, and it came from T cells, B-cell-depleted T cells, or PBMCs.

This CDR3 has 12 amino acids. Deletions cut 5 bases from V and 2 bases from J, with 5 bases between. CDR1 SNHLY and CDR2 FYNNEI come from the germline V gene. Sequencing was done on a sample of peripheral blood. This TCR came from a woman aged 60-75 years with acute or convalescent COVID-19. This chain connects TRBV2 to TRBJ2-3; no reliable D call. Here the CDR3 DNA reads TGTGCCAGCAGTACAGACACAGATACGCAGTATTTT. Encoded protein: CASSTDTDTQYF.